A single sample is the source of the 9 T cell receptor beta chains below, sequenced in a study of response to subunit inactivated influenza vaccine. A single record per CDR3 protein comes from TCRdb applying MiXCR to the RT-PCR reads. Of roughly 500,000 distinct CDR3 sequences in the sample, approximately 15% were seen once. The sequencing used CD4+ T cells sorted from PBMCs, collected less than 30 months after vaccination. These receptors were taken from a man in his fifties or sixties who received an inactivated influenza vaccine.

The J gene is TRBJ2-3, the V gene TRBV20-1; no clear D. CDR1 DFQATT and CDR2 SNEGSKA come from the germline V gene (reference sequence). This CDR3 has 12 amino acids. Trimming removed 2 bases from V and 6 bases from J, with 9 bases in between. CDR3 coding DNA: TGCAGTGCTAGATTAACGGTTGATACGCAGTATTTT. Residues: CSARLTVDTQYF.

Of note for this clonotype: Sequence at one end of the junction differs from germline and may be a read error. The chain couples TRBV27 to TRBJ1-1; D not certain. CDR1 and CDR2 from the germline V gene are MNHEY and SMNVEV (reference sequence). CDR3 length equals 14 residues. The CDR3 sequence: CTSSLAEVDTEAFF. The CDR3 region has the DNA TGCACCAGCAGCCTGGCCGAGGTAGACACTGAAGCTTTCTTT.

The gene calls are TRBV7-9 and TRBJ1-1; possibly TRBD1 for D (6 bases). There are 11 residues in the CDR3. The germline V gene encodes CDR1 SEHNR and CDR2 FQNEAQ (reference sequence). V was shortened by 1 base and J by 11 bases, with 8 bases between the two germline ends. In DNA form, the CDR3 reads TGTGCCAGCAGCTTAGATGGGGGCGCTTTCTTT. Translating it yields CASSLDGGAFF.

The chain joins TRBV3-1 to TRBJ2-3, with D uncertain. V lost 5 bases and J lost 5, with 11 bases in between. CDR1 and CDR2 from the germline V gene are LGHDT and YNNKEL (reference sequence). This CDR3 has 13 amino acids. CDR3 protein: CASSALSGDTQYF. The CDR3 nucleotides are TGTGCCAGCAGCGCACTCTCGGGAGATACGCAGTATTTT.

This clonotype came up many times. The chain uses TRBV12-3 or TRBV12-4 and TRBJ1-2, with D maybe TRBD1 (5 bases). The CDR3 is 13 amino acids. The V and J ends lost 5 bases and 5 bases respectively, with 12 bases between them. CDR3 protein: CASSRGQAYGYTF. The CDR3 DNA sequence: TGTGCCAGCAGTCGTGGACAAGCATATGGCTACACCTTC.

This clonotype was seen more than once but under ten times. This rearrangement joins TRBV12-3 or TRBV12-4 to TRBJ2-7; TRBD1 aligns across 9 bases. The CDR3 consists of 15 residues. J lost 3 bases, V lost 2 bases, and 5 bases had no gene match. Here the CDR3 reads CASSLIGTGNYEQYF. CDR3 nucleotides: TGTGCCAGCAGTTTAATAGGGACAGGGAACTACGAGCAGTACTTC.

The chain recombines TRBV20-1 with TRBJ2-1, with no clear D. The germline gives CDR1 DFQATT, CDR2 SNEGSKA (reference sequence). This CDR3 is built from 15 residues. Trimming pared 0 bases from V and 1 base from J, leaving 10 bases between. The CDR3 sequence: CSARDSSLSYNEQFF. The CDR3, as DNA: TGCAGTGCTAGAGATTCTAGTCTTTCCTACAATGAGCAGTTCTTC.

This clonotype has only a few counts. This sequence joins TRBV5-1 and TRBJ2-2; tentative D call: TRBD1 (6 bases). CDR1 is SGHRS and CDR2 is YFSETQ in the germline V gene. Trimming took off 4 bases at V and 4 bases at J, with 14 bases between the two ends. The CDR3 contains 15 residues. CDR3 sequence reads: CASSPGHTLTGELFF. DNA for the CDR3: TGCGCCAGCAGCCCGGGACATACCCTCACCGGGGAGCTGTTTTTT. Combining the CDR3 with reference TRBV5-1 and TRBJ2-2 gives the whole variable domain KAGVTQTPRYLIKTRGQQVTLSCSPISGHRSVSWYQQTPGQGLQFLFEYFSETQRNKGNFPGRFSGRQFSNSRSEMNVSTLELGDSALYLCASSPGHTLTGELFFGEGSRLTVL.

In its sample, this clonotype was seen a few times. This rearrangement joins TRBV6-1 to TRBJ2-5, with D tentatively TRBD2 (6 bases). The ends were cut back, 3 bases at V and 1 base at J, with 12 bases in the middle. Germline V CDR1 and CDR2: MNHNS, SASEGT. CDR3 length equals 15 residues. In nucleotides, the CDR3 is TGTGCCAGCAGTGAGGGGGGAACCTCCCAAGAGACCCAGTACTTC. Protein product: CASSEGGTSQETQYF.